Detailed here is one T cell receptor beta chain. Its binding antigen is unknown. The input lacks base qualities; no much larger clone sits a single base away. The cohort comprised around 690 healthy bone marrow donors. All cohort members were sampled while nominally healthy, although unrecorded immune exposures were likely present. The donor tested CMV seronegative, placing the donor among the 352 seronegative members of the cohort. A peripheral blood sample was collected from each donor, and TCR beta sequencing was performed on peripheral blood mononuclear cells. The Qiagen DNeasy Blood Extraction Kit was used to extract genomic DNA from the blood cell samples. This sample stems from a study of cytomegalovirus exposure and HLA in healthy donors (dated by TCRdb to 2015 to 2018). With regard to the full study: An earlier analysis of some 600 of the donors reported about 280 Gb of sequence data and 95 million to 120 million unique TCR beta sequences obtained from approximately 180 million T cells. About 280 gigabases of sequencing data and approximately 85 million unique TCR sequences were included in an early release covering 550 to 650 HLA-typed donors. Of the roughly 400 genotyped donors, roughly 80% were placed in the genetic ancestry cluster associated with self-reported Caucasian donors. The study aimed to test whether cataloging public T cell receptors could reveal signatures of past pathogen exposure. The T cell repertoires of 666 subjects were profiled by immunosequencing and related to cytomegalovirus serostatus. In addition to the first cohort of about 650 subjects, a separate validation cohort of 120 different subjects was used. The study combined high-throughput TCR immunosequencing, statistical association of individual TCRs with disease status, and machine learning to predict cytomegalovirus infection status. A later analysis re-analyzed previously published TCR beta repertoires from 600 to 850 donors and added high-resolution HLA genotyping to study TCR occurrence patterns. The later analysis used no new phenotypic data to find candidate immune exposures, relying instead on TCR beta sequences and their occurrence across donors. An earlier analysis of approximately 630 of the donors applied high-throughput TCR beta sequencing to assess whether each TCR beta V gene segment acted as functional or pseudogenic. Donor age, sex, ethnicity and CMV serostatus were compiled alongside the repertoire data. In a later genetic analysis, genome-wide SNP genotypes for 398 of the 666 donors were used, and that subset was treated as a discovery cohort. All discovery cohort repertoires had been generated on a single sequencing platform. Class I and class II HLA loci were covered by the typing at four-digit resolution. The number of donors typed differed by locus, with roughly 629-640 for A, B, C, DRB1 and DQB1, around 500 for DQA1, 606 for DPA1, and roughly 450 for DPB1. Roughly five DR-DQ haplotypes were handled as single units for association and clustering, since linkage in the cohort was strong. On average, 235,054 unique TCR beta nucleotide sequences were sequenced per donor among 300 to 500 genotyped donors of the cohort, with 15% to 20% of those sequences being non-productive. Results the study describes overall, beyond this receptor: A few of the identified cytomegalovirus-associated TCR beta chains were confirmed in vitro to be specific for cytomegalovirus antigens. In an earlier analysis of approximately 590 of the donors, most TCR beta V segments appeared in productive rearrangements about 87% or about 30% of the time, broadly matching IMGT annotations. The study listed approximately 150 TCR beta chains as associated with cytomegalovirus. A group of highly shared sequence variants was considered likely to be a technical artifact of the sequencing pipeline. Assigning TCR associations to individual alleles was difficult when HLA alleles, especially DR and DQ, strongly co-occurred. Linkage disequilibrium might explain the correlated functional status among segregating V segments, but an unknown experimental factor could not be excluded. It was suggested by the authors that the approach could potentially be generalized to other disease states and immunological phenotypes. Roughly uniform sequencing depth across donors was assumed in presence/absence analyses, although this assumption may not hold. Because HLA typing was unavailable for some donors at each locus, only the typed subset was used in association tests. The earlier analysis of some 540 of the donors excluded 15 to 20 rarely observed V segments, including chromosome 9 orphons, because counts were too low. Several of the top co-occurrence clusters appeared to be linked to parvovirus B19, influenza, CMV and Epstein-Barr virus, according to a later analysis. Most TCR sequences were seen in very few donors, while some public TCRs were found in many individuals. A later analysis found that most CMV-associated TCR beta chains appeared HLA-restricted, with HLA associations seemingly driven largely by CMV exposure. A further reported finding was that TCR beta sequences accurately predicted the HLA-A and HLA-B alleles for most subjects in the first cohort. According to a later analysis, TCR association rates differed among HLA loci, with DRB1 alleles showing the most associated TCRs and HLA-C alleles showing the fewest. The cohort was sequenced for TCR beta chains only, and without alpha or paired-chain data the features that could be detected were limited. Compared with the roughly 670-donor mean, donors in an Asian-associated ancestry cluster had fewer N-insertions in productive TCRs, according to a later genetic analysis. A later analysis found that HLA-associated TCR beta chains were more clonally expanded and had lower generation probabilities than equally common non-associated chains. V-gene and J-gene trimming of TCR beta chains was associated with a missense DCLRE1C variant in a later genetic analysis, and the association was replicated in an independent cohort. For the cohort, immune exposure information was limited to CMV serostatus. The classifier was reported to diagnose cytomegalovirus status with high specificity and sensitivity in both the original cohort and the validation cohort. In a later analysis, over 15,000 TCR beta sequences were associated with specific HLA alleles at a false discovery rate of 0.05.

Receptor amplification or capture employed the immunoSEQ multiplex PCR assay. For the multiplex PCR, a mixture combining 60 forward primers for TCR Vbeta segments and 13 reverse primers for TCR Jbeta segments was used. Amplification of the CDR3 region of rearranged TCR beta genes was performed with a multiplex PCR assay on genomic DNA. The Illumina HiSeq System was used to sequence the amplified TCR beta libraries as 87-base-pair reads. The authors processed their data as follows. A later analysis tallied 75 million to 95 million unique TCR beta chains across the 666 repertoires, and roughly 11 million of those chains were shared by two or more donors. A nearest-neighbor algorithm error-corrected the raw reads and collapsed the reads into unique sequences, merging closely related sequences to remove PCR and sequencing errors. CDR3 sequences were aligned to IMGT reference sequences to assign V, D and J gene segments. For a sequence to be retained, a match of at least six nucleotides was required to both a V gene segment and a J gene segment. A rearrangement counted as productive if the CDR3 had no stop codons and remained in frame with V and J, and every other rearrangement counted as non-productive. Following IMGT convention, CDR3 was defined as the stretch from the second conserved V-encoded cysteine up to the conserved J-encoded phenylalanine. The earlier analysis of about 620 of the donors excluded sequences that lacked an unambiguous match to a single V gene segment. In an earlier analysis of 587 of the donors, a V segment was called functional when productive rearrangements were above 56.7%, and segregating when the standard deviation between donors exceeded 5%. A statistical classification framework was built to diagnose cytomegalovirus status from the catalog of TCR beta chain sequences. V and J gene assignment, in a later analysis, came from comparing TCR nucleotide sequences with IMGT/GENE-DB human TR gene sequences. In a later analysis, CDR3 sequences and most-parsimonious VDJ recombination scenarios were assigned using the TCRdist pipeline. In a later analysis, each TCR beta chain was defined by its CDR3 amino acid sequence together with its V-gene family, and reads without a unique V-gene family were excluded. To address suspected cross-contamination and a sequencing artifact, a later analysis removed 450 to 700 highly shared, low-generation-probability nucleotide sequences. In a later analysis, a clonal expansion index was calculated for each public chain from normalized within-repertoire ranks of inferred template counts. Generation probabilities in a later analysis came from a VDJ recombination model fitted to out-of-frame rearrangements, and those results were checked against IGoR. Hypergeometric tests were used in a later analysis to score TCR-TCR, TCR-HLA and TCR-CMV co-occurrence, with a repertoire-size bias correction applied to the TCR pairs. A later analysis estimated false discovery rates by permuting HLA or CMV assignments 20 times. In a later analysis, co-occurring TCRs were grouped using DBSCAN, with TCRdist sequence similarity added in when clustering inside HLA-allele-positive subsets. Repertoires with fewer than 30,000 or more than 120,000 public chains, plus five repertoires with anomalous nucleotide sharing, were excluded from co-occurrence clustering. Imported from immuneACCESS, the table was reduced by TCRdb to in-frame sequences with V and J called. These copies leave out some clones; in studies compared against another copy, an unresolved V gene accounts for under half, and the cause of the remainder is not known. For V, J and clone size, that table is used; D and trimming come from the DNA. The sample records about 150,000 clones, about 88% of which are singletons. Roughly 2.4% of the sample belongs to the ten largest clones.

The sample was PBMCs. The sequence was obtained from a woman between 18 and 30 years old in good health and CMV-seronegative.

The sequenced DNA: TGCGCCAGCAGCCAATCTGCTCGGGACAGAGGCTACACCTTC. Translated, this gives CASSQSARDRGYTF. The rearrangement combines TRBV4-1 with TRBJ1-2, with 7 middle bases fitting TRBD1. The germline V gene provides CDR1 MGHRA and CDR2 YSYEKL. Ends trimmed: V by 2 bases, J by 8 bases; bases unmatched to a gene: 8. The cysteine opens and the phenylalanine closes a CDR3 of 14 amino acids. Of the read, only the CDR3 DNA is kept; its 42 bases are in frame from base 1.